This TCR beta chain emerged from a study of blood T cell repertoires in COVID-19 (dated by TCRdb to between 2020 and 2021). Regarding the complete study: Samples from collaborators originated in the United States, Italy and Spain and spanned both the acute and convalescent phases of COVID-19. The material from the prospective study consisted of cDNA or gDNA derived from T cells, B-cell-depleted T cells, or PBMCs. Deeply sampled blood TCRbeta repertoires from subjects exposed to, actively infected with, or recovered from COVID-19 were included in the dataset. The repertoires were made available in a free public database intended to serve as a resource for research on the immune response to SARS-CoV-2. Samples came from the ongoing ImmuneRACE study (first 160 participants) plus 1,254 subjects from 6 global collaborators. Sample metadata almost always included a de-identified subject ID, COVID-19 status, age in years and sex. HLA class I and class II types, where available, came from metadata supplied by the sample provider rather than from assay-based typing.

Each collaborating institution followed its own protocols to collect whole blood in K2EDTA tubes. For TCRbeta analysis, collaborators shipped samples in one of three forms: frozen whole blood, isolated PBMCs, or DNA extracted from either of those sample types. Here is what the overall study found, with its caveats: The quantity of clinical and demographic metadata differed by source and by participant and was supplied without curation.

In the case of this clone: What antigen it recognizes has not been identified. No much larger clone exists at a distance of one base, and base qualities are not known.

CDR1 and CDR2 are read off the germline V gene as MNHEY and SVGAGI. The CDR3 runs 14 amino acids, cysteine and phenylalanine included. Of all the DNA, just the CDR3 is kept, 42 bases in frame from base 1. The trim is 2 bases for V and 1 base for J, with a gap of 7 bases between the germline ends. TCRbeta CDR3 regions were amplified from genomic DNA using the immunoSEQ Assay, a bias-controlled multiplex PCR. The original methods were these. Within the assay, amplification of reference gene primers was used to estimate how many nucleated cells each sample contained. To quantify the absolute abundance of each unique TCRbeta CDR3 rearrangement, sequence reads were collapsed and filtered. For each sample, productive Simpson clonality was calculated as the square root of Simpson's diversity index over productive rearrangements. Imported from immuneACCESS, the table was reduced by TCRdb to in-frame sequences with V and J called. These copies leave out some clones; in studies compared against another copy, an unresolved V gene accounts for under half, and the cause of the remainder is not known. V, J and clone size are taken as reported in that table, and D and trimming were inferred from the DNA itself. In all, the sample holds tens of thousands of clones, and 88% of those were seen once. Approximately 4.7% of the sample is in the top ten clones.

The sequence joins TRBV6-5 to TRBJ2-3, with TRBD2 tentatively as D gene (6 bases match). Material for sequencing was peripheral blood. This sequence originates from a human donor in a cohort sampled during active COVID-19. The CDR3 region has the sequence CASSYGGGTDTQYF. Read as DNA, the sequence is TGTGCCAGCAGTTACGGCGGGGGCACAGATACGCAGTATTTT.